These 19 T cell receptor beta chains came from one sample sequenced in a study of radiotherapy plus CTLA-4 blockade in lung cancer. TCRdb's copy holds only in-frame clones and misses some; the assay was immunoSEQ multiplex PCR. The sample lists roughly 77,000 clones, roughly 70% occurring once. The material was peripheral blood, obtained from a patient treated with radiotherapy plus ipilimumab. Receptors were obtained from a human donor with non-small cell lung cancer whose response to radiotherapy plus ipilimumab could not be evaluated.

The rearrangement links TRBV6-5 to TRBJ2-7; D is ambiguous. Germline CDR1 is MNHEY and CDR2 is SVGAGI. V lost 3 bases and J 1 base, leaving 16 bases between the germline ends. The CDR3 loop spans 16 amino acids. The CDR3 DNA reads as TGTGCCAGCAGTTATACGTTGGGCAGCATATCCTACGAGCAGTACTTC. It yields the protein CASSYTLGSISYEQYF.

CDR3 residues: CASSQGTTGTGELFF. CDR3 nucleotides: TGTGCCAGCAGCCAAGGGACCACAGGGACCGGGGAGCTGTTTTTT. The chain recombines TRBV4-2 with TRBJ2-2, with D perhaps TRBD1 (6 bases). V shed 1 base and J shed 5 bases, with 11 bases lying between them. The CDR3 is 15 amino acids. Germline CDR1 is LGHNA and CDR2 is YNFKEQ.

The chain is built from TRBV2 and TRBJ2-7, with 7 bases matching TRBD1. Germline lookup yields CDR1 SNHLY and CDR2 FYNNEI. Trimming removed 3 bases from V and 3 bases from J; junction bases left unmatched: 14. The CDR3 totals 17 residues. CDR3 nucleotide sequence: TGTGCCAGCAGTGAGATGGAGAGTCCGGGACAGAGCTACGAGCAGTACTTC. Its translation is CASSEMESPGQSYEQYF. Using reference TRBV2 and TRBJ2-7 for the parts outside the CDR3, the full variable domain is EPEVTQTPSHQVTQMGQEVILRCVPISNHLYFYWYRQILGQKVEFLVSFYNNEISEKSEIFDDQFSVERPDGSNFTLKIRSTKLEDSAMYFCASSEMESPGQSYEQYFGPGTRLTVT.

The rearrangement links TRBV7-7 to TRBJ2-1; maybe TRBD1 (6 bases). CDR1 and CDR2 (germline): SSHAT, FNYEAQ (reference sequence). V gave up 5 bases and J gave up 8 bases, with 13 bases separating them. The CDR3 has 13 amino acids. The CDR3 region is CASSRQDSDEQFF. The CDR3 coding sequence is TGTGCCAGCAGCCGGCAGGACAGCGATGAGCAGTTCTTC.

This chain uses TRBV5-1 with TRBJ2-7, with D tentatively TRBD2 (6 bases). Germline V gene lookup returns CDR1 SGHRS and CDR2 YFSETQ. The CDR3 length is 13 residues. Between the trimmed V and J ends, which lost 2 bases and 6 bases, there was a span of 12 bases. This chain's CDR3 is CASSLNWRAEQYF. Here the CDR3 DNA reads TGCGCCAGCAGCTTAAATTGGAGGGCCGAGCAGTACTTC.

This clone was observed a few times. This sequence joins TRBV5-1 and TRBJ1-2; 9 bases fit TRBD1. Germline loops: CDR1 SGHRS, CDR2 YFSETQ. V lost 4 bases and J lost 7; bases outside the gene matches: 14. The length of the CDR3 is 16 residues. This CDR3 is CASSPSLGDRARGYTF. In DNA, the CDR3 is TGCGCCAGCAGCCCGTCTCTTGGGGACAGGGCTCGTGGCTACACCTTC.

The chain joins TRBV4-3 to TRBJ1-2; unclear D gene. This CDR3 is 14 amino acids long. Trimming removed 0 bases from V and 4 bases from J, with 9 bases in between. CDR1 and CDR2 (germline): LGHNA, YSLEER. The CDR3 nucleotides are TGCGCCAGCAGCCAAGATTTCACCAGCTATGGCTACACCTTC. The encoded protein is CASSQDFTSYGYTF.

The rearrangement uses TRBV30 and TRBJ1-5; D remains ambiguous. Germline V gives CDR1 GTSNPN, CDR2 SVGIG (reference sequence). The CDR3 totals 13 residues. Trimming left V 0 bases short and J 1 base short, with 4 bases between. Here the CDR3 DNA reads TGTGCCTGGAGTGTTTCAAGCAATCAGCCCCAGCATTTT. Translated: CAWSVSSNQPQHF.

J is TRBJ1-2 and V is TRBV5-6, with 9 bases matching TRBD1. The CDR3 consists of 15 residues. Germline loops: CDR1 SGHDT, CDR2 YYEEEE. Losses at the gene ends were 3 bases for V and 3 bases for J; bases not matched to a gene: 6. CDR3 nucleotides: TGTGCCAGCAGCTCGACAGGGGGACGAGACTATGGCTACACCTTC. As protein: CASSSTGGRDYGYTF.

The chain uses TRBV7-2 and TRBJ2-1; the match to TRBD1 covers 10 bases. The germline CDR1 and CDR2 sequences are SGHTA and FQGNSA. Trimming took 5 bases from V and 8 from J; bases not matched to a gene: 3. This CDR3 has 13 amino acids. For the CDR3, the DNA is TGTGCCAGCAGCCGACAGGGGGCTGATGAGCAGTTCTTC. This encodes CASSRQGADEQFF. Full variable domain (outside the CDR3, taken from reference TRBV7-2 and TRBJ2-1): GAGVSQSPSNKVTEKGKDVELRCDPISGHTALYWYRQSLGQGLEFLIYFQGNSAPDKSGLPSDRFSAERTGGSVSTLTIQRTQQEDSAVYLCASSRQGADEQFFGPGTRLTVL.

Written as DNA, the CDR3 is TGTGCCAGCAGTTCCTTGGTAGGCGGGTATAATTCACCCCTCCACTTT. It codes for CASSSLVGGYNSPLHF. This chain links TRBV6-5 with TRBJ1-6; no firm D call. The germline CDR1 and CDR2 sequences are MNHEY and SVGAGI. CDR3 length equals 16 residues. Trimming shortened V by 4 bases and J by 4 bases, and 14 bases separated the two germline ends.

The rearrangement uses TRBV7-2 and TRBJ2-3, with TRBD2 as a possible D gene (5 bases). V gave up 5 bases and J gave up 3 bases, with 9 bases separating them. Germline assignment: CDR1 SGHTA and CDR2 FQGNSA. The CDR3 contains 13 residues. The CDR3 DNA reads TGTGCCAGCAGCCCCCTAGCAACAGATACGCAGTATTTT. It is translated as CASSPLATDTQYF.

J is TRBJ1-4 and V is TRBV9; 7 bases fit TRBD1. This CDR3 is built from 15 residues. Trimming at V came to 4 bases and at J to 8 bases, leaving 11 bases not matched to a gene. Germline CDR1 and CDR2: SGDLS and YYNGEE. Here the CDR3 DNA reads TGTGCCAGCAGCACCGGAGGAGGGGGCGGCGAAAAACTGTTTTTT. This sequence encodes CASSTGGGGGEKLFF. The full variable domain, completed using reference TRBV9 and TRBJ1-4, is DSGVTQTPKHLITATGQRVTLRCSPRSGDLSVYWYQQSLDQGLQFLIQYYNGEERAKGNILERFSAQQFPDLHSELNLSSLELGDSALYFCASSTGGGGGEKLFFGSGTQLSVL.

This rearrangement joins TRBV7-9 to TRBJ1-4, with TRBD1 matching 7 bases. The length of the CDR3 is 17 residues. With V trimmed by 5 bases and J by 3 bases, 12 bases remained unmatched. The germline gives CDR1 SEHNR, CDR2 FQNEAQ (reference sequence). In DNA form, the CDR3 reads TGTGCCAGCAGCGTATTAGACACAGGGGTTCCTAATGAAAAACTGTTTTTT. Translated, it gives CASSVLDTGVPNEKLFF.

This chain uses TRBV6-6 with TRBJ1-1; TRBD1 aligns across 7 bases. The CDR3 totals 13 residues. V was pared by 6 bases and J by 7 bases, with 8 bases of the junction left unmatched. Germline V CDR1 and CDR2: MNHNY, SVGAGI (reference sequence). The CDR3 is CASREIQGGEAFF. Here the CDR3 DNA reads TGTGCCAGCAGAGAAATCCAGGGGGGTGAAGCTTTCTTT.

This rearrangement joins TRBV7-8 to TRBJ2-5, with TRBD2 matching 7 bases. Germline V gene data show CDR1 as SGHVS and CDR2 as FQNEAQ. The CDR3 runs to 16 residues. Trimming removed 3 bases from V and 1 base from J; junction bases left unmatched: 8. In DNA form, the CDR3 reads TGTGCCAGCAGCTTGGGAGGGCTAGCGGTCCAAGAGACCCAGTACTTC. It yields the protein CASSLGGLAVQETQYF.

This chain uses TRBV10-3 with TRBJ2-5, with TRBD2 identical over 7 bases. Germline V gives CDR1 ENHRY, CDR2 SYGVKD. The CDR3 runs 14 residues. J gave up 1 base and V 2 bases, and 1 base lay outside the gene matches. The CDR3 sequence is CAISEREGQETQYF. The CDR3 DNA reads as TGTGCCATCAGTGAGAGGGAGGGCCAAGAGACCCAGTACTTC.

This CDR3 reads CASSSLAGGLSTDTQYF. DNA of the CDR3: TGTGCCAGCAGCTCACTAGCGGGAGGGCTGAGCACAGATACGCAGTATTTT. V and J are TRBV7-9 and TRBJ2-3, with TRBD2 matching 13 bases. Germline CDR1 is SEHNR and CDR2 is FQNEAQ (reference sequence). This CDR3 spans 17 amino acids. The junction had 4 bases not matched to a gene; V was cut back by 4 bases and J by 0 bases.

DNA for the CDR3: TGTGCCAGCAGCCTATCGGGAGTTCCCAATCAGCCCCAGCATTTT. It codes for CASSLSGVPNQPQHF. The rearrangement joins TRBV9 to TRBJ1-5, with D unresolved. This CDR3 region has 15 residues. Per germline, CDR1 SGDLS and CDR2 YYNGEE. The V end lost 4 bases, the J end lost 3 bases, and 14 bases lay between the germline ends.